This TCR beta chain was sequenced during a study of response to subunit inactivated influenza vaccine. The study, taken as a whole, reports: With each seasonal influenza vaccination, the authors suggested, few new T cells are recruited.

TCRdb called the RT-PCR reads again in MiXCR, with one record for every CDR3 protein. Here the sample spans 590,000 or so distinct CDR3 sequences, 11% to 15% being singletons. As regards this clonotype: Its antigen is as yet unknown.

Losses at the gene ends were 9 bases for V and 3 bases for J; bases not matched to a gene: 8. Germline-derived CDR1 and CDR2 are MDHEN and SYDVKM. This CDR3 region has 14 residues. The clonotype comes from a man aged 50 to 60 who received an inactivated influenza vaccine. The chain uses TRBV28 and TRBJ1-2; TRBD1 aligns across 9 bases. Sample: PBMCs from blood, taken 14 days before vaccination. The CDR3 nucleotides read TGTGCCAGTTCAACCGGGACAGGGTACTATGGCTACACCTTC. Protein sequence: CASSTGTGYYGYTF.